One and the same sample provided the 2 T cell receptor beta chains below, sequenced in a study of cytomegalovirus exposure and HLA in healthy donors. The PCR made use of 60 Vbeta and 13 Jbeta primers. Clones were sequenced by immunoSEQ multiplex PCR, and TCRdb holds only the in-frame ones, with some missing. The top ten hold roughly 0.45% of the sample, which has around 210,000 clones, roughly 78% seen once. The sequenced sample was PBMCs. The receptors were gathered from a boy aged 5 to 17 in good health and CMV-seronegative.

The chain couples TRBV27 to TRBJ2-3; TRBD2 matches 7 bases. V gave up 4 bases and J gave up 1 base; unmatched junction bases: 11. CDR3 length: 17 amino acids. Germline V gene data show CDR1 as MNHEY and CDR2 as SMNVEV (reference sequence). DNA for the CDR3: TGTGCCAGCAGTTACTACGGGGGGTCGAGGGGCACAGATACGCAGTATTTT. Protein sequence: CASSYYGGSRGTDTQYF.

V usage is TRBV19 and J usage is TRBJ2-1, with 7 positions matching TRBD2. The V gene's germline CDR1 is LNHDA and CDR2 SQIVND (reference sequence). There are 14 residues in the CDR3. The ends lost 6 bases at V and 4 bases at J; junction bases unmatched: 6. The CDR3, as DNA: TGTGCCAGTAGAGCTAGCGGCAGATACAATGAGCAGTTCTTC. Encoded protein: CASRASGRYNEQFF.